Listed here are 29 T cell receptor beta chains from one sample, sequenced in a study of OX40 agonist ivuxolimab in advanced cancers. The library relied on the immunoSEQ multiplex PCR assay. The table comes from immuneACCESS by way of TCRdb, which keeps in-frame sequences with V and J called. Part of the clones is missing from these tables; in studies checked, under half for an unresolved V gene and the rest for unknown reasons. The sample table records some 87,000 clones; 70% to 90% of these occur just once. The biggest ten clones account for approximately 0.67% of the sample. Sequenced here: CD4+ or CD8+ T cells sorted from blood, sampled in a trial of the OX40 agonist ivuxolimab. Receptor source: an adult with an advanced solid tumor such as melanoma, head and neck, liver or kidney cancer.

This sequence joins TRBV30 and TRBJ2-3; D unresolved. Germline assignment: CDR1 GTSNPN and CDR2 SVGIG (reference sequence). CDR3 length: 14 residues. Trimming removed 2 bases at V and 6 bases at J, with 15 bases between. DNA of the CDR3: TGTGCCTGGAGTAGGTCAGAGATCGGCGATACGCAGTATTTT. As protein: CAWSRSEIGDTQYF.

The V and J genes are TRBV5-1 and TRBJ1-2; 7 bases agree with TRBD1. Per the germline V gene, CDR1 is SGHRS and CDR2 is YFSETQ. This CDR3 is built from 16 residues. After removal of 4 bases from V and 4 bases from J, the junction contained 13 bases not matched to a gene. As DNA, the CDR3 is TGCGCCAGCAGCCCCGAAGGCCACAGGGGAATCTATGGCTACACCTTC. It codes for CASSPEGHRGIYGYTF.

The rearrangement joins TRBV5-1 to TRBJ1-5; maybe TRBD1 (5 bases). Between the trimmed V and J ends, which lost 1 base and 2 bases, there was a span of 10 bases. The CDR3 is made up of 15 amino acids. Germline assignment: CDR1 SGHRS and CDR2 YFSETQ. The CDR3 region has the DNA TGCGCCAGCAGCTTGATGGGGGGGGGCAATCAGCCCCAGCATTTT. Translated, it gives CASSLMGGGNQPQHF.

The gene calls are TRBV14 and TRBJ2-3, with no clear D. Germline loops: CDR1 SGHDN, CDR2 FVKESK. CDR3 length: 15 amino acids. The V and J ends lost 0 bases and 7 bases respectively, with 14 bases between them. The CDR3 DNA follows: TGTGCCAGCAGCCAAGAAGTAATAGAAACGTATACGCAGTATTTT. Protein sequence: CASSQEVIETYTQYF.

The genes are TRBV27 and TRBJ2-2, with 13 bases identical to TRBD2. The CDR3 totals 16 residues. V lost 5 bases to trimming and J lost 7 bases; unmatched junction nucleotides: 7. CDR1 is MNHEY, CDR2 SMNVEV, per germline (reference sequence). The DNA of the CDR3 is TGTGCCAGCAGTCGCCGGACTAGCGGGAGAATCGGGGAGCTGTTTTTT. Protein product: CASSRRTSGRIGELFF.

Note on this clone: The same CDR3 is also encoded by other DNA sequences in this sample. This chain links TRBV10-3 with TRBJ1-3, with a possible D match to TRBD1 (5 bases). V lost 4 bases and J lost 0, with 7 bases in between. The germline V gene encodes CDR1 ENHRY and CDR2 SYGVKD. This CDR3 comprises 14 residues. CDR3 protein: CAISVGGSGNTIYF. CDR3 coding DNA: TGTGCCATCAGTGTTGGGGGCTCTGGAAACACCATATATTTT.

The CDR3 loop is CASSLGYAGNTIYF. The DNA of the CDR3 is TGTGCCAGCAGCCTGGGGTATGCTGGAAACACCATATATTTT. The chain recombines TRBV6-5 with TRBJ1-3; no clear D gene. The CDR3 totals 14 residues. V was clipped by 6 bases and J by 2 bases, with 11 bases between them. Per germline, CDR1 MNHEY and CDR2 SVGAGI.

The chain has TRBV11-2 and TRBJ2-5; D is undetermined. Germline assignment: CDR1 SGHAT and CDR2 FQNNGV. Trimming shortened V by 2 bases and J by 0 bases, and 19 bases separated the two germline ends. The CDR3 contains 18 residues. CDR3 amino acids: CASSLWISGGWYQETQYF. The CDR3 DNA reads TGTGCCAGCAGCTTATGGATTTCGGGCGGATGGTACCAAGAGACCCAGTACTTC.

This clone has just a few counts. This chain connects TRBV7-2 to TRBJ1-5; a weak D match, TRBD1 (6 bases). The CDR3 consists of 15 residues. V lost 5 bases and J lost 7, with 18 bases in between. In germline, CDR1 is SGHTA, CDR2 FQGNSA. CDR3 amino acids: CASSVQGGSSQPQHF. CDR3 DNA: TGTGCCAGCAGCGTACAGGGTGGGAGTAGCCAGCCCCAGCATTTT.

V and J are TRBV10-3 and TRBJ2-5; D is possibly TRBD1 (5 bases). Trimming pared 6 bases from V and 5 bases from J, leaving 22 bases between. CDR1 and CDR2 from the germline V gene are ENHRY and SYGVKD. The CDR3 loop spans 16 amino acids. The CDR3 DNA sequence: TGTGCCATCAGGACAGACCTTAAAGGGAAACCGGAGACCCAGTACTTC. It codes for CAIRTDLKGKPETQYF.

The CDR3 DNA sequence: TGCGCCAGCAGCTTCGGGCGAGCTAATGAAAAACTGTTTTTT. Its protein product is CASSFGRANEKLFF. The J gene is TRBJ1-4, the V gene TRBV5-1; D unresolved. Germline V gives CDR1 SGHRS, CDR2 YFSETQ. The CDR3 contains 14 residues. Trimming took off 2 bases at V and 3 bases at J, with 8 bases between the two ends.

The rearrangement links TRBV10-3 to TRBJ1-1; 8 bases agree with TRBD1. Germline values: CDR1 ENHRY, CDR2 SYGVKD. The junction had 12 bases not matched to a gene; V was cut back by 7 bases and J by 2 bases. This CDR3 spans 16 amino acids. The CDR3 coding sequence is TGTGCCATCAATGACAGGGGAGCGAGGGGAAACACTGAAGCTTTCTTT. It specifies CAINDRGARGNTEAFF.

The J gene is TRBJ1-6, the V gene TRBV19; 10 bases agree with TRBD1. Germline V lookup: CDR1 LNHDA, CDR2 SQIVND (reference sequence). Unmatched junction bases numbered 4, after V lost 5 bases and J lost 3 bases. There are 16 residues in the CDR3. The CDR3 nucleotides are TGTGCCAGTAGTCCCGGGACAGGGGTCTATAATTCACCCCTCCACTTT. Translating gives CASSPGTGVYNSPLHF. The full variable domain, completed using reference TRBV19 and TRBJ1-6, is DGGITQSPKYLFRKEGQNVTLSCEQNLNHDAMYWYRQDPGQGLRLIYYSQIVNDFQKGDIAEGYSVSREKKESFPLTVTSAQKNPTAFYLCASSPGTGVYNSPLHFGNGTRLTVT.

This chain uses TRBV5-4 with TRBJ2-7, with D possibly TRBD2 on 5 matching bases. Trimming stripped 5 bases from V and 0 bases from J, with 15 bases between. CDR3 size: 15 residues. CDR1 SGHNT and CDR2 YYREEE come from the germline V gene (reference sequence). The CDR3 nucleotides are TGTGCCAGCAGTTCGAGGGATTTCAGCTCCTACGAGCAGTACTTC. Translation: CASSSRDFSSYEQYF.

The genes are TRBV11-2 and TRBJ2-2; D assignment may be TRBD1 or TRBD2 (7 bases each). The germline V gene encodes CDR1 SGHAT and CDR2 FQNNGV. V was cut by 6 bases and J by 1 base, with 15 bases left in between. The CDR3 totals 16 residues. The CDR3 reads CASRKGGGRNTGELFF. The CDR3, as DNA: TGTGCCAGCAGGAAAGGGGGCGGGAGGAACACCGGGGAGCTGTTTTTT.

The chain is built from TRBV23-1 and TRBJ1-1; D ambiguous. TRBV23-1 is an ORF for which the function is uncertain. Trimming took off 4 bases at V and 0 bases at J, with 9 bases between the two ends. The CDR3 is 14 residues long. CDR3 sequence reads: CASSPGRMNTEAFF. CDR3 nucleotides: TGCGCCAGCAGTCCAGGACGTATGAACACTGAAGCTTTCTTT.

The rearrangement joins TRBV30 to TRBJ1-6; D is perhaps TRBD1 (6 bases). The V gene lost 1 base and the J gene lost 7 bases, with 11 bases spanning the gap. The V gene's germline CDR1 is GTSNPN and CDR2 SVGIG (reference sequence). The CDR3 runs to 14 residues. CDR3 amino acids: CAWSGGGRNSPLHF. In nucleotides, the CDR3 is TGTGCCTGGAGTGGTGGGGGGCGAAATTCACCCCTCCACTTT.

The chain carries TRBV5-1 and TRBJ1-5; D is possibly TRBD1 (5 bases). CDR3 size: 15 residues. The V end was cut by 0 bases, the J end by 3 bases, with 10 bases between. CDR1 and CDR2 from the germline V gene are SGHRS and YFSETQ. The CDR3 DNA reads TGCGCCAGCAGCTTGGGGGACTCCGTCAATCAGCCCCAGCATTTT. Its protein product is CASSLGDSVNQPQHF.

The genes are TRBV11-2 and TRBJ1-2, with D unresolved. The CDR3 runs to 12 residues. V was clipped by 5 bases and J by 0 bases, with 4 bases between them. Germline lookup yields CDR1 SGHAT and CDR2 FQNNGV. The CDR3 sequence: CASSPTNYGYTF. The CDR3 DNA reads TGTGCCAGCAGCCCCACTAACTATGGCTACACCTTC.

CDR3 residues: CASSYRGLRGNEQFF. CDR3 sequence (DNA): TGTGCCAGCAGCTACCGAGGACTGAGGGGGAATGAGCAGTTCTTC. The chain is built from TRBV11-2 and TRBJ2-1, with TRBD1 as a possible D gene (6 bases). CDR1 is SGHAT, CDR2 FQNNGV, per germline. The CDR3 loop spans 15 amino acids. V was clipped by 4 bases and J by 7 bases, with 17 bases between them.

This clone was observed a handful of times. The CDR3 here is CASSQGLAPNTGELFF. In DNA form, the CDR3 reads TGCGCCAGCAGCCAAGGCCTAGCGCCGAACACCGGGGAGCTGTTTTTT. The chain recombines TRBV4-3 with TRBJ2-2; D is perhaps TRBD2 (6 bases). The CDR3 spans 16 residues. Germline CDR1 LGHNA, CDR2 YSLEER. Trimming took 1 base from V and 0 from J, leaving 9 bases between them.

This sequence joins TRBV9 and TRBJ1-1; no clear D. Germline V CDR1 and CDR2: SGDLS, YYNGEE. The V and J ends lost 2 bases and 0 bases respectively, with 8 bases between them. The CDR3 runs 14 residues. CDR3 nucleotides: TGTGCCAGCAGCGTCGCGGTGATGAACACTGAAGCTTTCTTT. Encoded protein: CASSVAVMNTEAFF.

This chain connects TRBV7-3 to TRBJ2-1; D is possibly TRBD2 (6 bases). V was pared by 5 bases and J by 4 bases, with 15 bases between. Germline assignment: CDR1 SGHTA and CDR2 FQGTGA. The CDR3 sequence is 15 residues long. The CDR3 sequence is CASSPQLAAYNEQFF. CDR3 DNA sequence: TGTGCCAGCAGCCCTCAACTAGCAGCATACAATGAGCAGTTCTTC.

This chain joins TRBV4-2 and TRBJ1-5; D ambiguous. The CDR3 consists of 13 residues. V was shortened by 5 bases and J by 2 bases, with 7 bases between the two germline ends. CDR1 is LGHNA and CDR2 is YNFKEQ in the germline V gene. The CDR3 protein is CASSKAGNQPQHF. CDR3 nucleotides: TGTGCCAGCAGCAAGGCCGGCAATCAGCCCCAGCATTTT.

J is TRBJ1-3 and V is TRBV30; D is possibly TRBD1 (6 bases). Trimming took off 4 bases at V and 2 bases at J, with 9 bases between the two ends. The CDR3 length is 13 residues. Germline V CDR1 and CDR2: GTSNPN, SVGIG (reference sequence). CDR3: CAWTRDTGNTIYF. Written as DNA, the CDR3 is TGTGCCTGGACCCGGGACACTGGAAACACCATATATTTT. The whole variable domain, filled in from reference TRBV30 and TRBJ1-3, reads SQTIHQWPATLVQPVGSPLSLECTVEGTSNPNLYWYRQAAGRGLQLLFYSVGIGQISSEVPQNLSASRPQDRQFILSSKKLLLSDSGFYLCAWTRDTGNTIYFGEGSWLTVV.

The chain carries TRBV11-2 and TRBJ2-1, with TRBD2 identical over 7 bases. Germline V CDR1 and CDR2: SGHAT, FQNNGV. The CDR3 totals 14 residues. Germline trimming cut 3 bases from V and 8 bases from J; bases unmatched to any gene: 7. The CDR3 region is CASSFGGRGDEQFF. Written as DNA, the CDR3 is TGTGCCAGCAGCTTCGGAGGGAGGGGCGATGAGCAGTTCTTC.

V gene TRBV14 combines with J gene TRBJ2-5; D perhaps matches TRBD1 (5 bases). V lost 4 bases to trimming and J lost 0 bases, with 15 bases between them. The CDR3 totals 16 residues. The V gene's germline CDR1 is SGHDN and CDR2 FVKESK. CDR3 residues: CASSRATAPYQETQYF. CDR3 bases: TGTGCCAGCAGCCGAGCGACAGCCCCGTACCAAGAGACCCAGTACTTC.

The chain joins TRBV5-1 to TRBJ2-7; 11 bases agree with TRBD1. The germline V gene encodes CDR1 SGHRS and CDR2 YFSETQ. This CDR3 has 18 amino acids. V lost 4 bases and J lost 4; bases outside the gene matches: 16. CDR3 residues: CASSQLATSGQGVYEQYF. In DNA, the CDR3 is TGCGCCAGCAGCCAACTTGCAACGTCGGGACAGGGGGTTTACGAGCAGTACTTC. The full variable domain, rest sourced from reference TRBV5-1 and TRBJ2-7, is KAGVTQTPRYLIKTRGQQVTLSCSPISGHRSVSWYQQTPGQGLQFLFEYFSETQRNKGNFPGRFSGRQFSNSRSEMNVSTLELGDSALYLCASSQLATSGQGVYEQYFGPGTRLTVT.

This chain joins TRBV7-2 and TRBJ2-6; maybe TRBD2 (6 bases). Germline CDR1 is SGHTA and CDR2 is FQGNSA. CDR3 length: 13 amino acids. The ends were cut back, 7 bases at V and 9 bases at J, with 13 bases in the middle. CDR3 in DNA: TGTGCCAGCACCCCCGGAGGGATCAACGTCCTGACTTTC. This gives the protein CASTPGGINVLTF.